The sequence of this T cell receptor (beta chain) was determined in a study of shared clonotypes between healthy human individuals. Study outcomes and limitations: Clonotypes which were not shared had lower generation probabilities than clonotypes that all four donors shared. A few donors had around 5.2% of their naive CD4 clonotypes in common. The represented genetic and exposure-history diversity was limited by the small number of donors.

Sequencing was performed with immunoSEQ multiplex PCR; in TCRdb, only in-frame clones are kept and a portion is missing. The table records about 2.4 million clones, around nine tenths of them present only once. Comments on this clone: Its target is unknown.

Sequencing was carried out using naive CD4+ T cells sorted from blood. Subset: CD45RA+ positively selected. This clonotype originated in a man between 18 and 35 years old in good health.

CDR3 in amino acids: CASRVGLADNEQFF. CDR3 nucleotide sequence: TGTGCCAGCAGGGTGGGACTAGCGGACAATGAGCAGTTCTTC. V gene TRBV6-1 combines with J gene TRBJ2-1, with 11 nucleotides matching TRBD2. CDR1 is MNHNS and CDR2 is SASEGT in the germline V gene. The length of the CDR3 is 14 residues. The ends lost 6 bases at V and 5 bases at J; junction bases unmatched: 3.